These T cell receptor beta chains were read from a single sample in a study of cytomegalovirus exposure and HLA in healthy donors. Here immunoSEQ multiplex PCR was the method, and the copy in TCRdb shows in-frame clones only, minus some. The data show roughly 140,000 clones, around 80% seen once. Sequenced: PBMCs. These receptors originate from a male donor in good health and CMV-seronegative. CDR3s include the opening cysteine and the closing phenylalanine or tryptophan. The order of the fields is V gene, J gene, D gene, clone size, CDR3 DNA, CDR3 protein. The D gene is left open where the match is weak. Size is stated for part of the rows, as once, few or many counts, or as a class when the clone is expanded.

v_call: TRBV4-1; j_call: TRBJ1-1; d_call: NA; clone_size: NA; cdr3_nt: TGCGCCAGCAGCCAAGTAGAAGGGGATGACACTGAAGCTTTCTTT; cdr3_aa: CASSQVEGDDTEAFF
v_call: TRBV7-9; j_call: TRBJ2-1; d_call: NA; clone_size: NA; cdr3_nt: TGTGCCAGCAGCTGGACAGCATCCTACAATGAGCAGTTCTTC; cdr3_aa: CASSWTASYNEQFF
v_call: TRBV7-2; j_call: TRBJ2-5; d_call: TRBD2; clone_size: few; cdr3_nt: TGTGCCAGCAGCTCCCAAGCGGGACCCCAAGAGACCCAGTACTTC; cdr3_aa: CASSSQAGPQETQYF
v_call: TRBV10-3; j_call: TRBJ2-2; d_call: NA; clone_size: NA; cdr3_nt: TGTGCCATCAGTGAAACAGGTACCACCGGGGAGCTGTTTTTT; cdr3_aa: CAISETGTTGELFF
v_call: TRBV5-4; j_call: TRBJ1-1; d_call: NA; clone_size: NA; cdr3_nt: TGTGCCAGCAGCTTGGGACGGGTAGGTGAGACTGAAGCTTTCTTT; cdr3_aa: CASSLGRVGETEAFF
v_call: TRBV7-9; j_call: TRBJ1-2; d_call: NA; clone_size: NA; cdr3_nt: TGTGCCAGCAGCTTAGCTATCTCAGGGCATGGCTACACCTTC; cdr3_aa: CASSLAISGHGYTF
v_call: TRBV2; j_call: TRBJ1-2; d_call: NA; clone_size: NA; cdr3_nt: TGTGCCAGCAGTGATAGGACCCACCAGGGGCTCGGGCTTCTCTTC; cdr3_aa: CASSDRTHQGLGLLF
v_call: TRBV6-5; j_call: TRBJ2-3; d_call: TRBD1; clone_size: once; cdr3_nt: TGTGCCAGCAGACTTGGACAGGGTACAGATACGCAGTATTTT; cdr3_aa: CASRLGQGTDTQYF
v_call: TRBV7-9; j_call: TRBJ1-2; d_call: TRBD1; clone_size: NA; cdr3_nt: TGTGCCAGCAGCTTAGAGTATGGGGGACAGACCTTC; cdr3_aa: CASSLEYGGQTF
v_call: TRBV5-1; j_call: TRBJ2-3; d_call: TRBD1; clone_size: NA; cdr3_nt: TGCGCCAGCAGCTTGGGGACAGGGTTAGATACGCAGTATTTT; cdr3_aa: CASSLGTGLDTQYF
v_call: TRBV7-9; j_call: TRBJ1-1; d_call: NA; clone_size: NA; cdr3_nt: TGTGCCAGCAGCCCTCCATTCGGGAAGTCGGGGAACACTGAAGCTTTCTTT; cdr3_aa: CASSPPFGKSGNTEAFF
v_call: TRBV23-1; j_call: TRBJ2-7; d_call: NA; clone_size: NA; cdr3_nt: TGCGCCAGCAGTCAATCGGTTAGAACAGAAGAGCAGTACTTC; cdr3_aa: CASSQSVRTEEQYF
v_call: TRBV29-1; j_call: TRBJ2-7; d_call: TRBD1; clone_size: NA; cdr3_nt: TGCAGCGTTTTCGGACAGGGGGGCTACGAGCAGTACTTC; cdr3_aa: CSVFGQGGYEQYF
v_call: TRBV28; j_call: TRBJ2-7; d_call: NA; clone_size: NA; cdr3_nt: TGTGCCAGCAGCGGCAGGGTAAAGGAGCAGTACTTC; cdr3_aa: CASSGRVKEQYF
v_call: TRBV11-1; j_call: TRBJ2-7; d_call: TRBD1; clone_size: NA; cdr3_nt: TGTGCCAGCAGCTTAGAGGTGGGGACAGCCTACGAGCAGTACTTC; cdr3_aa: CASSLEVGTAYEQYF
v_call: TRBV5-4; j_call: TRBJ2-5; d_call: NA; clone_size: NA; cdr3_nt: TGTGCCAGCAGCGTTACAGGGGCGGGAAAGACCCAGTACTTC; cdr3_aa: CASSVTGAGKTQYF
v_call: TRBV18; j_call: TRBJ1-3; d_call: TRBD1; clone_size: NA; cdr3_nt: TGTGCCAGCTCACCACCGACAGGGACCTCTGGAAACACCATATATTTT; cdr3_aa: CASSPPTGTSGNTIYF
v_call: TRBV5-1; j_call: TRBJ1-2; d_call: NA; clone_size: few; cdr3_nt: TGCGCCAGCAGCTATGAGGGACTGCGACTCAACTATGGCTACACCTTC; cdr3_aa: CASSYEGLRLNYGYTF
v_call: TRBV30; j_call: TRBJ1-2; d_call: NA; clone_size: NA; cdr3_nt: TGTGCCTGGGATTTTCCTTGGGGGGGGAGAAGCTACACCTTC; cdr3_aa: CAWDFPWGGRSYTF
v_call: TRBV28; j_call: TRBJ1-3; d_call: NA; clone_size: few; cdr3_nt: TGTGCCAGCAGTTTGGCCGGAAACACCATATATTTT; cdr3_aa: CASSLAGNTIYF
v_call: TRBV27; j_call: TRBJ1-2; d_call: NA; clone_size: NA; cdr3_nt: TGTGCCAGCAGGTCCGGGACATACGTCCAGGGCTACACCTTC; cdr3_aa: CASRSGTYVQGYTF
v_call: TRBV29-1; j_call: TRBJ1-2; d_call: TRBD1; clone_size: NA; cdr3_nt: TGCAGCGTTGAGGGACAGGCCAACTATGGCTACACCTTC; cdr3_aa: CSVEGQANYGYTF
v_call: TRBV7-9; j_call: TRBJ2-3; d_call: NA; clone_size: once; cdr3_nt: TGTGCCAGCAGCCCCCCTGCAGATACGCAGTATTTT; cdr3_aa: CASSPPADTQYF
v_call: TRBV6-1; j_call: TRBJ2-1; d_call: TRBD1; clone_size: NA; cdr3_nt: TGTGCCAGCAGCCTAGGGACAGGGGGCTACAATGAGCAGTTCTTC; cdr3_aa: CASSLGTGGYNEQFF
v_call: TRBV5-8; j_call: TRBJ1-2; d_call: NA; clone_size: NA; cdr3_nt: TGTGCCAGCAGCTTGGACAGATATACATATGGCTACACCTTC; cdr3_aa: CASSLDRYTYGYTF
v_call: TRBV11-2; j_call: TRBJ2-7; d_call: NA; clone_size: NA; cdr3_nt: TGTGCCAGCAGCTTAATCTCCTCCTACGAGCAGTACTTC; cdr3_aa: CASSLISSYEQYF
v_call: TRBV11-2; j_call: TRBJ1-3; d_call: NA; clone_size: NA; cdr3_nt: TGTGCCAGCAGCTTAGATTGGGGCCGCTCCTCTGGAAACACCATATATTTT; cdr3_aa: CASSLDWGRSSGNTIYF
v_call: TRBV6-6; j_call: TRBJ2-2; d_call: NA; clone_size: NA; cdr3_nt: TGTGCCAGCAGTGGGGGGGCCGACGGGGAGCTGTTTTTT; cdr3_aa: CASSGGADGELFF
v_call: TRBV7-9; j_call: TRBJ2-5; d_call: NA; clone_size: once; cdr3_nt: TGTGCCAGCAGCTTGTTTGCCGGTCTTGGGACCCAGTACTTC; cdr3_aa: CASSLFAGLGTQYF
v_call: TRBV10-3; j_call: TRBJ1-2; d_call: TRBD1; clone_size: once; cdr3_nt: TGTGCCATCAGCTTGGGACAGGCTGGCGGCTACACCTTC; cdr3_aa: CAISLGQAGGYTF
v_call: TRBV19; j_call: TRBJ1-1; d_call: TRBD1; clone_size: few; cdr3_nt: TGTGCCAGTAGTTCCCCGTACTCAGGGGGCAAGGACACTGAAGCTTTCTTT; cdr3_aa: CASSSPYSGGKDTEAFF
v_call: TRBV9; j_call: TRBJ1-2; d_call: TRBD1; clone_size: few; cdr3_nt: TGTGCCAGCAGCCCCAGGACAGGGAATGGCTACACCTTC; cdr3_aa: CASSPRTGNGYTF